This TCR beta chain was recorded in a study of blood T cells in healthy people across ages. The V gene's germline CDR1 is SGHVS and CDR2 FQNEAQ. CDR3 length equals 13 residues. Extraction yielded at least 6 micrograms of total RNA per sample. Comment on this clonotype: Its specificity is unknown. A much larger clone lies a single base off, so this may be a read error.

Alongside a J-beta primer mix, a sample-barcoded 5' primer served in a second PCR lasting 7 to 11 cycles. TCRdb called the 5' RACE reads again in MiXCR, with one record for every CDR3 protein. The profile shows over 600,000 distinct CDR3 sequences, 40% to 50% of them singletons. Overall study findings and caveats: Donors of long life had a larger count of naive CD4+ cells and greater diversity than aged donors. A conclusive naive versus antigen-experienced comparison was prevented by the unsorted PBMCs.

The V call is TRBV7-8, the J call TRBJ2-5; TRBD1 aligns across 7 bases. The sequenced sample consisted of blood. The sequence was collected from an elderly man in good health. CDR3 bases: TGTGCCTGCAGCTGGGACAGCCAAGAGACCCAGTACTTC. This codes for CACSWDSQETQYF.